A selection of T cell receptor beta chains follows, all from one sample in a study of cytomegalovirus exposure and HLA in healthy donors. Profiled with immunoSEQ multiplex PCR; TCRdb holds only in-frame clones, not every one. The table records under 200,000 clones, 70% to 80% of them present only once. Sequencing was performed on PBMCs. The receptors were gathered from a woman between 25 and 40 years old in good health and CMV-seropositive. CDR3s include the opening cysteine and the closing phenylalanine or tryptophan. A D gene is named only where the DNA matches it firmly. Clone size appears in some rows only: once, few, many, or a class for an expanded clone.

abundance | j_gene | d_gene | v_gene | CDR3nt | CDR3aa
once | TRBJ2-7 | - | TRBV4-3 | TGCGCCAGCAGCCAAGTAGGAGGTGGGCCCTACGAGCAGTACTTC | CASSQVGGGPYEQYF
- | TRBJ2-1 | - | TRBV10-1 | TGCGCCAGCAGTGAAATCAGGGGCGATGAGCAGTTCTTC | CASSEIRGDEQFF
once | TRBJ1-1 | TRBD1 | TRBV11-2 | TGTGCCAGCAGCGGGCGTCCCGGGACAGGGATGGGGCGACGTGAAGCTTTCTTT | CASSGRPGTGMGRREAFF
- | TRBJ1-2 | - | TRBV19 | TGTGCCAGTAGTATAACAGGGAGATATGGCTACACCTTC | CASSITGRYGYTF
- | TRBJ2-7 | - | TRBV4-3 | TGCGCCAGCAGCCAGGTCCGGGCCTACGAGCAGTACTTC | CASSQVRAYEQYF
- | TRBJ1-2 | - | TRBV18 | TGTGCCAGCTCACCCTCGGACAGCTCCAACTATGGCTACACCTTC | CASSPSDSSNYGYTF
once | TRBJ2-7 | TRBD2 | TRBV7-2 | TGTGCCAGCAGGGTTAGCGGGAGCCTCTACGAGCAGTACTTC | CASRVSGSLYEQYF
- | TRBJ2-7 | TRBD1 | TRBV5-1 | TGCGCCAGCAGTCCCGGGACAGGGAACTACGAGCAGTACTTC | CASSPGTGNYEQYF
few | TRBJ1-1 | - | TRBV7-9 | TGTGCCAGCAGCTCGCCAGACGGGGGGCACACTGAAGCTTTCTTT | CASSSPDGGHTEAFF
few | TRBJ1-1 | - | TRBV4-1 | TGCGCCAGCAGCCAAGGACGAAGGACAGCGCTTGGTGACACTGAAGCTTTCTTT | CASSQGRRTALGDTEAFF
once | TRBJ1-1 | - | TRBV5-1 | TGCGCCAGCAGCTTGTATCGGGAGGCTGAAGCCTTCTTT | CASSLYREAEAFF
few | TRBJ1-2 | TRBD1 | TRBV5-1 | TGCGCCAGCAGCTTTACTCAGGGGGAGGACGCTGGCTACACCTTC | CASSFTQGEDAGYTF
- | TRBJ2-7 | - | TRBV5-1 | TGCGCCAGCAGCTCGTACTACGAGCAGTACTTC | CASSSYYEQYF
few | TRBJ1-1 | TRBD1 | TRBV4-1 | TGCGCCAGCAGCCAAGCGGGACAGGGGTTGGACGAAGCTTTCTTT | CASSQAGQGLDEAFF
- | TRBJ1-1 | - | TRBV11-3 | TGTGCCAGCAGCATAAGCATGAACACTGAAGCTTTCTTT | CASSISMNTEAFF
- | TRBJ1-2 | TRBD1 | TRBV6-5 | TGTGCCAGCAGGCGGACAGGGGGCTGGAAATATGGCTACACCTTC | CASRRTGGWKYGYTF
- | TRBJ1-5 | TRBD1 | TRBV6-5 | TGTGCCAGCAGCAGACAGGGGGCGAGCAATCAGCCCCAGCATTTT | CASSRQGASNQPQHF
- | TRBJ2-7 | TRBD1 | TRBV19 | TGTGCCAGCAGACAGGGGGCTGATTACGAGCAGTACTTC | CASRQGADYEQYF
- | TRBJ2-1 | - | TRBV4-1 | TGCGCCAGCAGCCAGACCCCTGGGGGGGGAGGGCCACAGGGGCAGTTCTTC | CASSQTPGGGGPQGQFF
- | TRBJ2-1 | - | TRBV27 | TGTGCCAGCAGTTTCGGACAGCTCCTCAATGAGCAGTTCTTC | CASSFGQLLNEQFF
- | TRBJ1-6 | TRBD1 | TRBV11-2 | TGTGCCAGCAACAGAGCCGGGACAGGGAATTCACCCCTCCACTTT | CASNRAGTGNSPLHF
- | TRBJ2-1 | - | TRBV11-3 | TGTGCCAGCAGCTTAGCCTCGTGGGAGGCTAACCGGAATGAGCAGTTCTTC | CASSLASWEANRNEQFF
- | TRBJ1-5 | - | TRBV19 | TGTGCCAGTAGTATAGGGGCAGTTAGCAATCAGCCCCAGCATTTT | CASSIGAVSNQPQHF
- | TRBJ2-7 | - | TRBV9 | TGTGCCAGCAGCTCCGGACAGCTGTACGAGCAGTACTTC | CASSSGQLYEQYF
few | TRBJ2-2 | TRBD2 | TRBV4-2 | TGTGCCAGCAGCCAAGAGAGTGGGACTATGAACACCGGGGAGCTGTTTTTT | CASSQESGTMNTGELFF
- | TRBJ1-4 | - | TRBV6-5 | TGTGCCAGCAGTTTACGAGGGCCGGGGGAAAAACTGTTTTTT | CASSLRGPGEKLFF
- | TRBJ2-1 | TRBD2 | TRBV2 | TGTGCCAGCACCCAACTGACTAGCGGGGGAGACTACTCCTACAATGAGCAGTTCTTC | CASTQLTSGGDYSYNEQFF
- | TRBJ2-5 | - | TRBV2 | TGTGCCAGCAAGGGACTTGCAGAGACCCAGTACTTC | CASKGLAETQYF
- | TRBJ2-7 | - | TRBV5-6 | TGTGCCAGCAGCTTGGGGGGGAGGCTAACCTACGAGCAGTACTTC | CASSLGGRLTYEQYF
few | TRBJ1-2 | - | TRBV9 | TGTGCCAGCAGCGTAGGGCAGGGGCACTATGGCTACACCTTC | CASSVGQGHYGYTF
- | TRBJ1-4 | TRBD1 | TRBV6-5 | TGTGCCAGCAGGCCGACAGGGGCCCTTAATGAAAAACTGTTTTTT | CASRPTGALNEKLFF
- | TRBJ2-7 | - | TRBV6-1 | TGTGCCAGCAGTGATGACAGAGCCTACGAGCAGTACTTC | CASSDDRAYEQYF
- | TRBJ2-3 | TRBD2 | TRBV28 | TGTGCCAGCTCGAATCACGTCGGGGGGGCCGGAGATACGCAGTATTTT | CASSNHVGGAGDTQYF
- | TRBJ1-2 | - | TRBV19 | TGTGCCAGTAGTATACAATGGCAGGGCTATGGCTACACCTTC | CASSIQWQGYGYTF
few | TRBJ1-4 | TRBD1 | TRBV4-3 | TGCGCCAGCAGCCAAGGACCGGGACAGGGAGAAAAACTGTTTTTT | CASSQGPGQGEKLFF
- | TRBJ2-7 | TRBD1 | TRBV2 | TGTGCCAGCAGTTCCGGGACAGGACCCTACGAGCAGTACTTC | CASSSGTGPYEQYF
few | TRBJ1-3 | - | TRBV6-1 | TGTGCCAGCAGTGAAGCGCAGGGGTCTGGAAACACCATATATTTT | CASSEAQGSGNTIYF
once | TRBJ2-2 | TRBD1 | TRBV19 | TGTGCCGGCAGGGACAGGGCAAACACCGGGGAGCTGTTTTTT | CAGRDRANTGELFF
- | TRBJ1-2 | - | TRBV5-4 | TGTGCCAGCAGCACTAGTGAAAACTATGGCTACACCTTC | CASSTSENYGYTF
few | TRBJ2-2 | - | TRBV29-1 | TGCAGCGTCAAAGGTGCAGGTTCTATATTAGCCGGGGAGCTGTTTTTT | CSVKGAGSILAGELFF
- | TRBJ1-2 | - | TRBV7-9 | TGTGCCAGCAACGGACAGCTGGATGGCTACACCTTC | CASNGQLDGYTF
few | TRBJ2-3 | - | TRBV5-1 | TGCGCCAGCAGCTTGGGGGCGGCGGGTACAGATACGCAGTATTTT | CASSLGAAGTDTQYF
once | TRBJ1-3 | - | TRBV14 | TGTGCCAGCAGCCCTAGGACAACTGGAAACACCATATATTTT | CASSPRTTGNTIYF
few | TRBJ2-7 | - | TRBV2 | TGTGCCAGCAGCGGACAGCAGGGGTTCTACGAGCAGTACTTC | CASSGQQGFYEQYF
- | TRBJ1-3 | - | TRBV30 | TGTGCCTGGACAGGCCTTTCTGGAAACACCATATATTTT | CAWTGLSGNTIYF
- | TRBJ1-4 | - | TRBV7-8 | TGTGCCAGCAGCTCGACCAGATCGGGGTATCCCGGAATAAATGAAAAACTGTTTTTT | CASSSTRSGYPGINEKLFF
- | TRBJ2-3 | - | TRBV5-4 | TGTGCCAGCAGCTTGGCAGGAGGAGATACGCAGTATTTT | CASSLAGGDTQYF
- | TRBJ2-7 | TRBD1 | TRBV7-9 | TGTGCCAGCAGCCGGGGACAGGGCGACTACGAGCAGTACTTC | CASSRGQGDYEQYF
- | TRBJ1-1 | - | TRBV10-3 | TGTGCCATCAGTGAGTCGCCGGGGAACACTGAAGCTTTCTTT | CAISESPGNTEAFF
- | TRBJ1-2 | TRBD1 | TRBV2 | TGTGCCAGCAGAGACCGCCCGGGACAGGGTCCCTATGGCTACACCTTC | CASRDRPGQGPYGYTF
few | TRBJ1-2 | - | TRBV9 | TGTGCCAGCAGCGTAGAGCAGGGAGGGTATAATGGCTACACCTTC | CASSVEQGGYNGYTF
- | TRBJ1-2 | TRBD1 | TRBV6-5 | TGTGCCAGCAGTTACGGGGCAGGGACAGGGTATGGCTACACCTTC | CASSYGAGTGYGYTF
- | TRBJ1-2 | - | TRBV9 | TGTGCCAGCGGTGGGGGCGGGCCTGGCTACACCTTC | CASGGGGPGYTF